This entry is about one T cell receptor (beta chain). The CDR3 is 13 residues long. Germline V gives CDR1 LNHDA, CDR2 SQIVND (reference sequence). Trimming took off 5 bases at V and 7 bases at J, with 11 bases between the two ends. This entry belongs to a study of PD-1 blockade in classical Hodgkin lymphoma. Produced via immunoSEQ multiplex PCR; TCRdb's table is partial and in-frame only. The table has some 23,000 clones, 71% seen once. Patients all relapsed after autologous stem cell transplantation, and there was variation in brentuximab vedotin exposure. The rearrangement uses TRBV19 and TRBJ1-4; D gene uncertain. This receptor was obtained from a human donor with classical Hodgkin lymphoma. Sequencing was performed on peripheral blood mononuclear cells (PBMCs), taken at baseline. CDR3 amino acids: CASSWLGTEKLFF. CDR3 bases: TGTGCCAGTAGTTGGCTGGGAACTGAAAAACTGTTTTTT.